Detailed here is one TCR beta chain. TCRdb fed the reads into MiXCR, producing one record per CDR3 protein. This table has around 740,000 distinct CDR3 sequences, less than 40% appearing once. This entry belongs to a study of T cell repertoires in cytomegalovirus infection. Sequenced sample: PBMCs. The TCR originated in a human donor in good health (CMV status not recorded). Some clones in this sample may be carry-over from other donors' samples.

The CDR3 spells CSVDGQGRGAFF. In DNA, the CDR3 is TGCAGCGTAGATGGACAGGGGAGGGGAGCTTTCTTT. This rearrangement joins TRBV29-1 to TRBJ1-1; 9 positions agree with TRBD1. The CDR3 spans 12 residues. CDR1 and CDR2 from the germline V gene are SQVTM and ANQGSEA. V lost 6 bases and J lost 10; bases outside the gene matches: 9.